The subject of this entry is one T cell receptor beta chain. Antigen unknown. This specimen belongs to a study of T-cell memory formation after mild COVID-19. At the level of the study: TCR clusters were largely donor specific.

Overall study findings and caveats: The study found contracting CD4+ clones mainly in CM and EM and contracting CD8+ clones in EMRA. Clones shrinking from day 15 to 85 showed even CD4/CD8 mixes; later expanders tilted CD4+.

The V and J ends lost 3 bases and 0 bases, in that order; junction bases with no gene match: 6. Germline CDR1 and CDR2: SGHTA and FQGNSA. The CDR3 has 17 amino acids. A 5'RACE reaction primed in the constant segment made cDNA libraries of TCR alpha and TCR beta, and these carried sample barcodes and UMIs. TCRdb redid the calling of the 5' RACE reads with MiXCR, one entry per CDR3 protein. The repertoire holds around 400,000 distinct CDR3 sequences, with less than 25% as singletons. The chain carries TRBV7-2 and TRBJ1-3; TRBD1 aligns across 9 bases. The material sequenced was PBMCs or a T cell subset sorted from them (not recorded which). The origin of this receptor is an adult woman who had mild COVID-19 (a few samples of this study predate the infection). Cell type and time point are not known. The CDR3 spells CASSFRQGGHSGNTIYF. DNA for the CDR3: TGTGCCAGCAGCTTCCGACAGGGGGGCCACTCTGGAAACACCATATATTTT.